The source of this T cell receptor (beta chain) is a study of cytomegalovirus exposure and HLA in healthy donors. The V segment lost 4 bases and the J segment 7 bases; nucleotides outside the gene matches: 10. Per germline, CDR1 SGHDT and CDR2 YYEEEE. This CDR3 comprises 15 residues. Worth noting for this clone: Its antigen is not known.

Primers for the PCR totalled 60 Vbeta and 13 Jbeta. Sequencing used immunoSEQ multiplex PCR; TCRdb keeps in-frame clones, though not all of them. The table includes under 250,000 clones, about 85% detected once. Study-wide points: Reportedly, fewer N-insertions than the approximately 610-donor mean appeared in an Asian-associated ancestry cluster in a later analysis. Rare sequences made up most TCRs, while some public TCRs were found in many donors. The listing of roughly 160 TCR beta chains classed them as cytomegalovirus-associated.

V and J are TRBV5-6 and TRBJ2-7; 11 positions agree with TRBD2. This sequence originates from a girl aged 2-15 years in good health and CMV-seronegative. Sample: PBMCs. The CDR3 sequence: CASSRVAGGPREQYF. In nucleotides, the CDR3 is TGTGCCAGCAGCAGAGTAGCGGGGGGGCCAAGGGAGCAGTACTTC.